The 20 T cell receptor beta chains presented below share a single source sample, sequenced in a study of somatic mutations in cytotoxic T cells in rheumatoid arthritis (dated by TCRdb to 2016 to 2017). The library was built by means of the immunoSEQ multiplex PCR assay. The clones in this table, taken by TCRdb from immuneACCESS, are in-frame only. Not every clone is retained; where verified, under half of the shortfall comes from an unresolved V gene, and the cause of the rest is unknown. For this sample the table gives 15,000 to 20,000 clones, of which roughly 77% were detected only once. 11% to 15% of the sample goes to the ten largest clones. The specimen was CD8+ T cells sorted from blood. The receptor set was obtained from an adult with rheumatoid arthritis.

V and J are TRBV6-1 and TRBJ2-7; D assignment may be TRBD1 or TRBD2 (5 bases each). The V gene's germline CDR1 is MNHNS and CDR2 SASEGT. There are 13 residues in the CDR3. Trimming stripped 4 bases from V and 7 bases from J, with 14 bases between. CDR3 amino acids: CASSATGAREQYF. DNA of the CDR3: TGTGCCAGCAGTGCTACCGGGGCCCGGGAGCAGTACTTC.

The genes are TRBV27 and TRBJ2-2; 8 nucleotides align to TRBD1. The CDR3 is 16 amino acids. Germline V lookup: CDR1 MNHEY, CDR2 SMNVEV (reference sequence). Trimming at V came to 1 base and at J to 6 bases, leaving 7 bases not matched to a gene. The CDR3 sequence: CASSLWDRSDSGELFF. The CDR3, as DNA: TGTGCCAGCAGTTTATGGGACAGGTCCGATTCCGGGGAGCTGTTTTTT.

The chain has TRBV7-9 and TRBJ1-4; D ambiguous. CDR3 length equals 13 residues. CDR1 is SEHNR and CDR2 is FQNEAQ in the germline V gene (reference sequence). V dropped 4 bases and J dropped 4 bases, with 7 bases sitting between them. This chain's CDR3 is CASSSQINEKLFF. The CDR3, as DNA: TGTGCCAGCAGCTCGCAGATTAATGAAAAACTGTTTTTT.

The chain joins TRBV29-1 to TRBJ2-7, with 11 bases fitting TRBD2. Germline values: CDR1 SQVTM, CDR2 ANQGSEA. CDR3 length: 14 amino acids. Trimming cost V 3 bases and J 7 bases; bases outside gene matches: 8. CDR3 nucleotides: TGCAGCGTTGAGCTGACTAGCGGGGTGGGGGAGCAGTACTTC. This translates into CSVELTSGVGEQYF.

CDR3 sequence: CASSLEASRYNSPLHF. The CDR3 nucleotides are TGTGCCAGCAGCTTGGAGGCCAGCCGCTATAATTCACCCCTCCACTTT. The rearrangement links TRBV5-6 to TRBJ1-6; D not certain. The CDR3 has 16 residues. Trimming removed 0 bases at V and 3 bases at J, with 10 bases between. Germline CDR1 and CDR2: SGHDT and YYEEEE.

CDR3: CASSSFSFSGANVLTF. The CDR3 region has the DNA TGTGCCAGCAGTTCCTTCTCCTTCTCTGGGGCCAACGTCCTGACTTTC. The chain combines TRBV27 with TRBJ2-6, with unresolved D. V was clipped by 4 bases and J by 0 bases, with 10 bases between them. From germline, CDR1 is MNHEY and CDR2 SMNVEV (reference sequence). The CDR3 is 16 amino acids.

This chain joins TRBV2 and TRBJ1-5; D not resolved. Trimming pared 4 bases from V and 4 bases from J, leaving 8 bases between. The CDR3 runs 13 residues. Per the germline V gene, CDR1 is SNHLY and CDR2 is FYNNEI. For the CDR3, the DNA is TGTGCCAGCAGTGTTCACCCTAATCAGCCCCAGCATTTT. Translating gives CASSVHPNQPQHF.

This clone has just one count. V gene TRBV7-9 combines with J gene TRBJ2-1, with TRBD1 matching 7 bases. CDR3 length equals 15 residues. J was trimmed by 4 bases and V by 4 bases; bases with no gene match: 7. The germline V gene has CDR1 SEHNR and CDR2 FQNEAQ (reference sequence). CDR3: CASSSRGQEYNEQFF. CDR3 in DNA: TGTGCCAGCAGCTCTCGAGGACAGGAATACAATGAGCAGTTCTTC.

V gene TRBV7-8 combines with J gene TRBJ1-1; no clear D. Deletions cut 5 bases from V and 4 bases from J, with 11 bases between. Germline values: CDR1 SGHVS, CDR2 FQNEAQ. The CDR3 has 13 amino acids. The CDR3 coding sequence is TGTGCCAGCAGCCAGCCCATGGGCACTGAAGCTTTCTTT. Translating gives CASSQPMGTEAFF.

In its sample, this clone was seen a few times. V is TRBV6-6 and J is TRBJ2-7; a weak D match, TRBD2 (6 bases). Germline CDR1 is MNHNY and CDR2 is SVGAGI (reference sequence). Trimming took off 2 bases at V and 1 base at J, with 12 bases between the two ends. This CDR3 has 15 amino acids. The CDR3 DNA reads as TGTGCCAGCAGTTACGGAGGGGTTAGGTCCTACGAGCAGTACTTC. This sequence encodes CASSYGGVRSYEQYF.

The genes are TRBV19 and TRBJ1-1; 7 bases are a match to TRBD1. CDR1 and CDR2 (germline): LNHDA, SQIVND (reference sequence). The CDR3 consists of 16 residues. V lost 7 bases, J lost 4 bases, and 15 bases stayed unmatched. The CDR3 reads CASTLSRSQGGTEAFF. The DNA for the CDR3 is TGTGCCAGTACTCTTTCCCGTTCGCAGGGGGGCACTGAAGCTTTCTTT.

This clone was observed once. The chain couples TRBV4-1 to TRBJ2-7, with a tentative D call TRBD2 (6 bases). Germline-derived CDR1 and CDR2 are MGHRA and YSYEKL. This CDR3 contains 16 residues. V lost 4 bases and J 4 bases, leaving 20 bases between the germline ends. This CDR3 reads CASSPKSGGVEYEQYF. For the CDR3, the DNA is TGCGCCAGCAGCCCTAAATCCGGGGGAGTTGAGTACGAGCAGTACTTC.

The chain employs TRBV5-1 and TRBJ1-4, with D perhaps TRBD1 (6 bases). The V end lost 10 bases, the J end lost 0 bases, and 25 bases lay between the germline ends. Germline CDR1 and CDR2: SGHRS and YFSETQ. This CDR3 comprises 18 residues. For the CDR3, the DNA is TGCGCCCAACAAACAGGCCGGGGGACAACTACAACTAATGAAAAACTGTTTTTT. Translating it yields CAQQTGRGTTTTNEKLFF.

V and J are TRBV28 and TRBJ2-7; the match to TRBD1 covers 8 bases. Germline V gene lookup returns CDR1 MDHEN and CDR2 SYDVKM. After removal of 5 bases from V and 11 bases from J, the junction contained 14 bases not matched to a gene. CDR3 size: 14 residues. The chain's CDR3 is CASSPPPDREHKYF. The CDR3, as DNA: TGTGCCAGCAGTCCACCCCCGGACAGGGAGCATAAGTACTTC.

The CDR3 DNA reads TGTGCCACCAGCAGAGAGGGACGGAACCAAGAGACCCAGTACTTC. This sequence encodes CATSREGRNQETQYF. The chain employs TRBV15 and TRBJ2-5, with D possibly called TRBD1 or TRBD2 (5 bases each). V was trimmed by 0 bases and J by 0 bases, leaving 8 bases between them. This CDR3 has 15 residues. Germline V gene data show CDR1 as LNHNV and CDR2 as YYDKDF (reference sequence).

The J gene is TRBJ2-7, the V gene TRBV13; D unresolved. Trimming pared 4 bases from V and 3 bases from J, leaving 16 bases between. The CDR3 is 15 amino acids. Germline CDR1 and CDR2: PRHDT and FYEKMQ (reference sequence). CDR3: CASSYTLSLNYEQYF. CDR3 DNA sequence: TGTGCCAGCAGCTATACGTTGTCATTAAACTACGAGCAGTACTTC.

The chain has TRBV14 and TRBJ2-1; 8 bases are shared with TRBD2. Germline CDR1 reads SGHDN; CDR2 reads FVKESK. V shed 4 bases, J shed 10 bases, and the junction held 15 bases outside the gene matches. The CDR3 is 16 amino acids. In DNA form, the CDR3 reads TGTGCCAGCAGCCCCTTTAAACAGCGGGGGCACCACGAGCAGTTCTTC. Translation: CASSPFKQRGHHEQFF.

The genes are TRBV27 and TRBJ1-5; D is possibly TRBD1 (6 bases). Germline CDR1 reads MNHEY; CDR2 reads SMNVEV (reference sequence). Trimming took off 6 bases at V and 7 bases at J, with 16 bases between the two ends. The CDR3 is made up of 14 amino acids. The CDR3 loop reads CASRLQGPGQPQHF. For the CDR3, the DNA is TGTGCCAGCAGGCTACAGGGTCCGGGACAGCCCCAGCATTTT.

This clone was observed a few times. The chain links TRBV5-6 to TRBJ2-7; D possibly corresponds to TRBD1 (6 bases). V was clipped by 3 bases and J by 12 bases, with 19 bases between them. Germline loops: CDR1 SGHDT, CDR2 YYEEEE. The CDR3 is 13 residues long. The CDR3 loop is CASSSAGTSLSYF. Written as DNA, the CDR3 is TGTGCCAGCAGCTCCGCCGGGACATCGCTCTCGTACTTC.

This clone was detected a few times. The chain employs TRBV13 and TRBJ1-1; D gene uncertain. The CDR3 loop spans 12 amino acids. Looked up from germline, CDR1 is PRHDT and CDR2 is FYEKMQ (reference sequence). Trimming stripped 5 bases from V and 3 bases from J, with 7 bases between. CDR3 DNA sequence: TGTGCCAGCAGCCCAGAGGACACTGAAGCTTTCTTT. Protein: CASSPEDTEAFF.